The clone carrying this TCR beta chain was counted between two and nine times. The antigen is undetermined. A second roughly 6 to 11 cycle PCR used barcoded and J-beta primers. From the 5' RACE reads, TCRdb called clonotypes with MiXCR, one entry per CDR3 protein. This table holds around 1,900,000 distinct CDR3 sequences, 35% to 50% found once. This record belongs to a study of blood T cells in healthy people across ages. Study outcomes and limitations: Per million T cells, the diversity of TCR beta decreased roughly linearly as age advanced. Diversity figures derived from one million T cells were judged to underestimate the true value. Fewer expanded clones and more diversity marked long-lived versus aged donors.

Germline CDR1 SGHTA, CDR2 FQGNSA. The CDR3 sequence is 14 residues long. The V end was cut by 1 base, the J end by 2 bases, with 7 bases between. This receptor was taken from a human donor in good health. The genes are TRBV7-2 and TRBJ2-3; D ambiguous. The sample consisted of blood. For the CDR3, the DNA is TGTGCCAGCAGCTTAGAATACAACACAGATACGCAGTATTTT. Encoded protein: CASSLEYNTDTQYF. The full variable domain, its missing parts supplied by reference TRBV7-2 and TRBJ2-3, is GAGVSQSPSNKVTEKGKDVELRCDPISGHTALYWYRQSLGQGLEFLIYFQGNSAPDKSGLPSDRFSAERTGGSVSTLTIQRTQQEDSAVYLCASSLEYNTDTQYFGPGTRLTVL.